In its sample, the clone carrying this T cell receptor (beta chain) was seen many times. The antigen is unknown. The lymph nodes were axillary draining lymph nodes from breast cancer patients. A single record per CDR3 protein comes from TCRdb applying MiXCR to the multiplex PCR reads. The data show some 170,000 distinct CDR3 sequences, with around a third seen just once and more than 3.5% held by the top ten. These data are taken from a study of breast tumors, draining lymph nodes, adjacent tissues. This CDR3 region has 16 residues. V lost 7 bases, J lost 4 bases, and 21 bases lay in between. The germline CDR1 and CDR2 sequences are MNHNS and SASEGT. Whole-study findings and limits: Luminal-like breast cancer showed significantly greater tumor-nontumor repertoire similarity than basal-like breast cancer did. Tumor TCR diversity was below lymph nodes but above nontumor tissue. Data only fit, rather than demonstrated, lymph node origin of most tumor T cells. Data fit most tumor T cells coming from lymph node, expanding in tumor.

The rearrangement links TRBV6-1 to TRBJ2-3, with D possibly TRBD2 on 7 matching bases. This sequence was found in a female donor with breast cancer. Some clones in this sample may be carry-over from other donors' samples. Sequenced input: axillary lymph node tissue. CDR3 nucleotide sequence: TGTGCCAGCACTCTAATGGGGGGGGGCCCGCCAGATACGCAGTATTTT. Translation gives CASTLMGGGPPDTQYF.